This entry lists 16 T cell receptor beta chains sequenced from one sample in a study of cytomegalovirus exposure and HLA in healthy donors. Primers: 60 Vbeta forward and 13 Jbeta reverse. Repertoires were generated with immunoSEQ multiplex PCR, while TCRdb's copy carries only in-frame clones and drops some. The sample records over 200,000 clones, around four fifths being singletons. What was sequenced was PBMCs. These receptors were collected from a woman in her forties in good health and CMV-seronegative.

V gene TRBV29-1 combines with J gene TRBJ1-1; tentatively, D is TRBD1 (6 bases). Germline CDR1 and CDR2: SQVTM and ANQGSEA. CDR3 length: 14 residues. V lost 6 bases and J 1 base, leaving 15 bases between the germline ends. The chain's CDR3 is CSVFRGLANTEAFF. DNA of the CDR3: TGCAGCGTCTTCAGGGGCCTGGCGAACACTGAAGCTTTCTTT.

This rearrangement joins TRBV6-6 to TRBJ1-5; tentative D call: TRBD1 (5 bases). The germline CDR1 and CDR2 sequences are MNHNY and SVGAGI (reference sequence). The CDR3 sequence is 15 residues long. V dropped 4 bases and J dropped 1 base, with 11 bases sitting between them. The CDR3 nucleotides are TGTGCCAGCAGTTCCCTGGGGGGGAGCAATCAGCCCCAGCATTTT. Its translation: CASSSLGGSNQPQHF.

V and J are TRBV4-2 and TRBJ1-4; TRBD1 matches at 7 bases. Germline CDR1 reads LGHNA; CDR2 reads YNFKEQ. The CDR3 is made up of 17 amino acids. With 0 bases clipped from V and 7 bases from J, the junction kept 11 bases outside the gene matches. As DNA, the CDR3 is TGTGCCAGCAGCCAAGAGAACAGGGGTTTGGTGCGTGAAAAACTGTTTTTT. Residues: CASSQENRGLVREKLFF.

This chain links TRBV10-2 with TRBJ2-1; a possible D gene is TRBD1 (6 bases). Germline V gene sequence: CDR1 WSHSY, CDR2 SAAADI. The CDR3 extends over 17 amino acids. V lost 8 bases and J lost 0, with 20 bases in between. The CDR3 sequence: CASSAVTGWGSYNEQFF. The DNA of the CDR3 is TGCGCCAGCTCTGCGGTGACAGGTTGGGGCTCCTACAATGAGCAGTTCTTC.

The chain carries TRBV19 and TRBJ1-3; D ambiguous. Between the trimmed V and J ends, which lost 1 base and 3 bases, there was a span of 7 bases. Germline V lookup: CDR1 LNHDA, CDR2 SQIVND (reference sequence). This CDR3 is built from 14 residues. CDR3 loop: CASSIGLYGNTIYF. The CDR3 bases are TGTGCCAGTAGTATAGGCCTCTATGGAAACACCATATATTTT.

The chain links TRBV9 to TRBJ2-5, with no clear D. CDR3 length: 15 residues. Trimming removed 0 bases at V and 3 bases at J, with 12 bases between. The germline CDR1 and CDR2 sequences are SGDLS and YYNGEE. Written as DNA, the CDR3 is TGTGCCAGCAGCGTAGTGGGCACGATTAAAGAGACCCAGTACTTC. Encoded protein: CASSVVGTIKETQYF.

CDR3 amino acids: CASNPGTGGTGELFF. CDR3 coding DNA: TGTGCCAGCAACCCCGGGACAGGGGGCACCGGGGAGCTGTTTTTT. V is TRBV6-1 and J is TRBJ2-2; 11 positions agree with TRBD1. V lost 7 bases, J lost 4 bases, and 5 bases stayed unmatched. CDR3 length equals 15 residues. The germline V gene has CDR1 MNHNS and CDR2 SASEGT.

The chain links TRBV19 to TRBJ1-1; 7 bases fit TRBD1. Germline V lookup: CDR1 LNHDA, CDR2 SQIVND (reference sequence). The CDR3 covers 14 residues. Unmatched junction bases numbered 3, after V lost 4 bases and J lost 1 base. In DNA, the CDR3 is TGTGCCAGTAGTACTGACAGGGCGAACACTGAAGCTTTCTTT. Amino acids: CASSTDRANTEAFF.

The DNA of the CDR3 is TGTGCCAGTAGTATTTCCCCAGGGGGCTCTGGCTACACCTTC. Amino acid sequence: CASSISPGGSGYTF. The chain joins TRBV19 to TRBJ1-2, with 8 bases identical to TRBD1. CDR3 length: 14 residues. CDR1 and CDR2 (germline): LNHDA, SQIVND (reference sequence). The ends lost 3 bases at V and 7 bases at J; junction bases unmatched: 7.

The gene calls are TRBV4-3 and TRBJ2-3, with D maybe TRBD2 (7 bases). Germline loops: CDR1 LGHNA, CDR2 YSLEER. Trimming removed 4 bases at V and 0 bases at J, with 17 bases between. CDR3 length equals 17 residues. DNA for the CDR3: TGCGCCAGCAGCCCCGGGATTGCGGGGGCGAGCACAGATACGCAGTATTTT. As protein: CASSPGIAGASTDTQYF.

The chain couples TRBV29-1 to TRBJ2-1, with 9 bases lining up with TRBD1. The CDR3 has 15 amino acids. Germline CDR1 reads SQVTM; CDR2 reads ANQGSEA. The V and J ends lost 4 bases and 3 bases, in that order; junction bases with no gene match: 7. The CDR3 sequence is CSVVGRDRDYNEQFF. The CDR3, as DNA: TGCAGCGTTGTAGGCCGGGACAGGGACTACAATGAGCAGTTCTTC.

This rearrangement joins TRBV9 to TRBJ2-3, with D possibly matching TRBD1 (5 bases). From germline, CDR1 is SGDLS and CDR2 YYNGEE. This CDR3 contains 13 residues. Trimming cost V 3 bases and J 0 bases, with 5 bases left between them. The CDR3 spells CASSGQSTDTQYF. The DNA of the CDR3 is TGTGCCAGCAGCGGACAGAGCACAGATACGCAGTATTTT. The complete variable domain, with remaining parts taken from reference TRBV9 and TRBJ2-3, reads DSGVTQTPKHLITATGQRVTLRCSPRSGDLSVYWYQQSLDQGLQFLIQYYNGEERAKGNILERFSAQQFPDLHSELNLSSLELGDSALYFCASSGQSTDTQYFGPGTRLTVL.

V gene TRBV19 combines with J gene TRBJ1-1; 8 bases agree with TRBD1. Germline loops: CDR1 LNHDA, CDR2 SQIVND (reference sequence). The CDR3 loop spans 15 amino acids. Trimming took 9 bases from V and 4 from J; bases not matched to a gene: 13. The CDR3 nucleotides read TGTGCCAGCAGATACAGGGGGAAGGCAGGCACTGAAGCTTTCTTT. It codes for CASRYRGKAGTEAFF.

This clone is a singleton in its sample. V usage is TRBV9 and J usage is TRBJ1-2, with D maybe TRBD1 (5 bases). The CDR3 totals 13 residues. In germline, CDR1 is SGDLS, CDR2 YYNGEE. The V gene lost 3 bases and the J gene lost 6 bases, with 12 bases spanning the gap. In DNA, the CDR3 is TGTGCCAGCAGCGCCAGGGTCGGCCATGGCTACACCTTC. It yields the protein CASSARVGHGYTF.

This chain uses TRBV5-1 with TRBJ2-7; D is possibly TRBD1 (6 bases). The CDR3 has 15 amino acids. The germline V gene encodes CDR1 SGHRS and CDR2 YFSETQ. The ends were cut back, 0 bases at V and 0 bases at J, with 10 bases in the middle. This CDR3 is CASSLGGQLSYEQYF. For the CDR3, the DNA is TGCGCCAGCAGCTTGGGCGGACAGCTCTCCTACGAGCAGTACTTC.

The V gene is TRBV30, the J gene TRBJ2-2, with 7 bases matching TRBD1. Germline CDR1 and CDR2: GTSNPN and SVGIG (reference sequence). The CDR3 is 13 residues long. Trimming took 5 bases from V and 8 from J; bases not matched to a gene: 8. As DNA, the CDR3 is TGTGCCTGGGGGGACAGCGGTTGGGGGGAGCTGTTTTTT. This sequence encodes CAWGDSGWGELFF.